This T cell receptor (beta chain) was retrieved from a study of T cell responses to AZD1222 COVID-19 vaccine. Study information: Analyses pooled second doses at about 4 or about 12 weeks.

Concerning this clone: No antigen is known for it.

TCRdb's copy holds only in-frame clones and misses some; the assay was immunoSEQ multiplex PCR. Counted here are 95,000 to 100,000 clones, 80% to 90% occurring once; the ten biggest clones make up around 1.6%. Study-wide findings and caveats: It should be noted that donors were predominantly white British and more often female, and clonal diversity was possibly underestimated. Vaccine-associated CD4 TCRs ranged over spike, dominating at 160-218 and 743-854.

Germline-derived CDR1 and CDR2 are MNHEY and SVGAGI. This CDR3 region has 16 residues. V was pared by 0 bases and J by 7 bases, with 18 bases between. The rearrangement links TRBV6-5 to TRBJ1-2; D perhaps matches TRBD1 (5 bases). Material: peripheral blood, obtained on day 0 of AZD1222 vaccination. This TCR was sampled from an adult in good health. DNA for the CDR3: TGTGCCAGCAGTTACTCCACCCCACAGGTTGGTGGTGGCTACACCTTC. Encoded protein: CASSYSTPQVGGGYTF.